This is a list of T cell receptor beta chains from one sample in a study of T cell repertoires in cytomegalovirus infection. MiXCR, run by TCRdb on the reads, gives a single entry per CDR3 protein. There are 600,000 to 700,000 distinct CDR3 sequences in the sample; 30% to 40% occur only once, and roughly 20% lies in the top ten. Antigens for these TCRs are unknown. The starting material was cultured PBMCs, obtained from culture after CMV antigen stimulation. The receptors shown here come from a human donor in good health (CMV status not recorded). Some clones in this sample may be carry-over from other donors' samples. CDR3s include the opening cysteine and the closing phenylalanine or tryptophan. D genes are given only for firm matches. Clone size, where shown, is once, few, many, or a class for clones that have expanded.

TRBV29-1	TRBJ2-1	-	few	TGCAGCGTTGAAGGGGAACTCCCATACAATGAGCAGTTCTTC	CSVEGELPYNEQFF
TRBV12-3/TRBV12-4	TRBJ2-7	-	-	TGTGCCAGCAGTTTAGGAGGGGCAGGGCAGTACTTC	CASSLGGAGQYF
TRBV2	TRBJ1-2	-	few	TGTGCCAGCAGTGATCCAGGACACCCCTACACCTTC	CASSDPGHPYTF
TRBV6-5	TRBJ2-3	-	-	TGTGCCAGCAGTCCAAGAGCTACCGGGAGTTCAGATACGCAGTATTTT	CASSPRATGSSDTQYF
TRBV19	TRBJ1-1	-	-	TGTGCCAGTAGCAGACTGATAAACACTGAAGCTTTCTTT	CASSRLINTEAFF
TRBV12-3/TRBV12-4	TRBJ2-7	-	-	TGTGCCAGCAGTTTGTGGTCGACTCACTACGAGCAGTACTTC	CASSLWSTHYEQYF
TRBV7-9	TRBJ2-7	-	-	TGTGCCAGCAGCAAACAGGACGAGCAGTACTTC	CASSKQDEQYF
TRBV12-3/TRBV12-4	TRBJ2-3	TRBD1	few	TGTGCCAGCAGTCTACCCGGACAGGGTCGTAGGTATTTT	CASSLPGQGRRYF
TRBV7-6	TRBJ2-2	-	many	TGTGCCAGCATTAGCGGGAACACCGGGGAGCTGTTTTTT	CASISGNTGELFF
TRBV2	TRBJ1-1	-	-	TGTGCCAGCACACAGGGTCGGGGTTACACTGAAGCTTTCTTT	CASTQGRGYTEAFF
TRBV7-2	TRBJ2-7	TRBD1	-	TGTGCCAGCAGTTTGGACAGGGCGCTCCACGAGCAGTACTTC	CASSLDRALHEQYF
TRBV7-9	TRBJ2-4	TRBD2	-	TGTGCCAGCAGCTTAAGCCGACTAGCGGGTTTAAAAAACATTCAGTACTTC	CASSLSRLAGLKNIQYF
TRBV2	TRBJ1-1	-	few	TGTGCCAGCAGTGAACAAGGACAAGGTCTTTTGGACGCTTTCTTT	CASSEQGQGLLDAFF
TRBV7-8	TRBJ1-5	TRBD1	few	TGTGCCAGCAGCTTAGTACAGGGGGCGCGTCAGCCCCAGCATTTT	CASSLVQGARQPQHF
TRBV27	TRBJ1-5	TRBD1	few	TGTGCCAGCAGCCCGGACAGGGGCTTCGATCAGCCCCAGCATTTT	CASSPDRGFDQPQHF
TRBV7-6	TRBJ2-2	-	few	TGTGCCAGCAGTTACAGGGTCGCCGGGGAGCTGTTTTTT	CASSYRVAGELFF
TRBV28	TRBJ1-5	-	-	TGTGCCAGGGGGGGGGAGAATCAGCCCCAGCATTTT	CARGGENQPQHF
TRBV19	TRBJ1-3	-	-	TGTGCCAGTAAAGGTCGGCCGGACACCATATATTTT	CASKGRPDTIYF
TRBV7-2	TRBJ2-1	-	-	TGTGCCAACAGCCCCCGCAGCGGAACTACCTCCTACAATGAGCAGTTCTTC	CANSPRSGTTSYNEQFF
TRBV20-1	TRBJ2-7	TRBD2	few	TGCAGTGCTACCAATAGCGGGAGGGACTACGAGCAGTACTTC	CSATNSGRDYEQYF